Listed here are 18 T cell receptor beta chains from one sample, sequenced in a study of T cells after yellow fever vaccination (dated by TCRdb to about 2019). Reading the label with the study, this specimen's treatment or condition is: live attenuated yellow fever vaccine strain. Receptor libraries were prepared by 5' RACE. The sample was run on an Illumina NovaSeq 6000. TCRdb reanalyzed the raw reads on its own, using fastp at Q25 for trimming and MiXCR for clone calling, and kept in-frame beta chains. Merged by CDR3 protein, the rows form single entries marked with the most common genes and DNA. For this sample there are more than 300,000 distinct CDR3 sequences; about 10% appear just once. About 3.5% of the sample comes from the top ten. The sequencing here drew on CD4+ T cells sorted from PBMCs, taken 45 days after the yellow fever booster vaccination. All receptors derive from a man between 18 and 35 years old who received the YFV17D yellow fever vaccine.

This clonotype occurred a few times. V gene TRBV4-3 combines with J gene TRBJ2-4; a weak D match, TRBD2 (6 bases). This CDR3 spans 14 amino acids. Germline V gives CDR1 LGHNA, CDR2 YSLEER. V was shortened by 0 bases and J by 5 bases, with 8 bases between the two germline ends. The CDR3 region is CASSQELAQNIQYF. The CDR3, as DNA: TGCGCCAGCAGCCAAGAACTAGCACAAAACATTCAGTACTTC.

The table lists this clonotype with a few counts. The chain joins TRBV7-9 to TRBJ2-7, with D possibly being TRBD1 or TRBD2 (5 bases each). Per the germline V gene, CDR1 is SEHNR and CDR2 is FQNEAQ (reference sequence). V shed 5 bases and J shed 2 bases, with 13 bases lying between them. The CDR3 is made up of 14 amino acids. The CDR3 reads CASSQTGTAYEQYF. The CDR3 DNA sequence: TGTGCCAGCAGCCAGACCGGGACCGCCTACGAGCAGTACTTC.

The table lists this clonotype with a few counts. The V gene is TRBV9, the J gene TRBJ2-3; TRBD1 matches 9 bases. This CDR3 comprises 15 residues. The J segment lost 7 bases and the V segment lost 0 bases, leaving 6 bases of the junction unmatched. The germline gives CDR1 SGDLS, CDR2 YYNGEE. CDR3 loop: CASSVGGTGWHTQYF. The CDR3 nucleotides read TGTGCCAGCAGCGTAGGGGGGACAGGGTGGCATACGCAGTATTTT.

Written as DNA, the CDR3 is TGCGCCAGCAGCTTGGAGCCGGGACAGGGATTGCTGAGTGGCTACACCTTC. It specifies CASSLEPGQGLLSGYTF. The chain couples TRBV5-1 to TRBJ1-2; 9 bases match TRBD1. The V and J ends lost 0 bases and 7 bases, in that order; junction bases with no gene match: 13. Germline CDR1 reads SGHRS; CDR2 reads YFSETQ. CDR3 size: 17 residues.

CDR3 loop: CASSLGAGTGAGTQYF. In DNA, the CDR3 is TGTGCCAGCAGCTTAGGCGCCGGGACAGGGGCCGGTACGCAGTATTTT. This rearrangement joins TRBV11-3 to TRBJ2-3; 10 bases are a match to TRBD1. Trimming cost V 1 base and J 8 bases; bases outside gene matches: 9. CDR1 and CDR2 (germline): SGHNT, YENEEA. The CDR3 sequence is 16 residues long.

The chain uses TRBV20-1 and TRBJ2-3; D might be TRBD2 (6 bases). The CDR3 is made up of 16 amino acids. V was cut by 6 bases and J by 1 base, with 20 bases left in between. CDR1 DFQATT and CDR2 SNEGSKA come from the germline V gene (reference sequence). The CDR3 coding sequence is TGCAGTGCGCCTCGTGCGGGACTCGACGGCACAGATACGCAGTATTTT. It is translated as CSAPRAGLDGTDTQYF.

The sample holds a few counts of this clonotype. The chain uses TRBV5-6 and TRBJ2-3; D tentatively fits TRBD1 or TRBD2 (6 bases each). Trimming stripped 4 bases from V and 3 bases from J, with 18 bases between. Per germline, CDR1 SGHDT and CDR2 YYEEEE. This CDR3 region has 16 residues. Here the CDR3 reads CASSHTGRGGTDTQYF. Written as DNA, the CDR3 is TGTGCCAGCAGCCACACCGGCAGGGGAGGTACAGATACGCAGTATTTT. Variable domain in full (rest from reference TRBV5-6 and TRBJ2-3): DAGVTQSPTHLIKTRGQQVTLRCSPKSGHDTVSWYQQALGQGPQFIFQYYEEEERQRGNFPDRFSGHQFPNYSSELNVNALLLGDSALYLCASSHTGRGGTDTQYFGPGTRLTVL.

This clonotype was seen a few times. J is TRBJ2-2 and V is TRBV11-2; 10 nucleotides align to TRBD2. With 6 bases clipped from V and 0 bases from J, the junction kept 22 bases outside the gene matches. Germline values: CDR1 SGHAT, CDR2 FQNNGV. The CDR3 is 22 residues long. CDR3 loop: CASRTPGQKSSGGRSNTGELFF. The CDR3 nucleotides are TGTGCCAGCAGGACACCGGGACAGAAATCTAGCGGGGGCCGATCGAACACCGGGGAGCTGTTTTTT.

This clonotype was seen only a few times. The rearrangement joins TRBV4-3 to TRBJ2-1, with D perhaps TRBD1 (5 bases). The germline gives CDR1 LGHNA, CDR2 YSLEER. This CDR3 is built from 15 residues. The V end lost 1 base, the J end lost 5 bases, and 12 bases lay between the germline ends. CDR3 in DNA: TGCGCCAGCAGCCAAGCAGGGAAGGGCGACAATGAGCAGTTCTTC. Translation gives CASSQAGKGDNEQFF.

This clonotype was counted only a few times. The rearrangement uses TRBV12-3 or TRBV12-4 and TRBJ1-1; D remains unclear. V dropped 7 bases and J dropped 1 base, with 13 bases sitting between them. The CDR3 runs to 14 residues. Written as DNA, the CDR3 is TGTGCCAGCACCCCACGCCAAACGAACACTGAAGCTTTCTTT. Amino acid sequence: CASTPRQTNTEAFF.

The chain couples TRBV7-2 to TRBJ1-1; tentative D call: TRBD1 (5 bases). Germline V gene data show CDR1 as SGHTA and CDR2 as FQGNSA. The V and J ends lost 1 base and 4 bases respectively, with 13 bases between them. The CDR3 covers 15 residues. The CDR3 DNA reads as TGTGCCAGCAGCTTAGTAGCAGGGCTGGGCACTGAAGCTTTCTTT. Its protein product is CASSLVAGLGTEAFF.

This clonotype was counted only a few times. CDR3 region: CASRNSGNTIYF. As DNA, the CDR3 is TGTGCCAGCAGAAACTCCGGAAACACCATATATTTT. The chain combines TRBV6-5 with TRBJ1-3, with D hard to call. CDR1 is MNHEY and CDR2 is SVGAGI in the germline V gene. V was trimmed by 6 bases and J by 4 bases, leaving 7 bases between them. The CDR3 runs 12 residues.

The V gene is TRBV2, the J gene TRBJ2-1; D is ambiguous. V lost 1 base and J 2 bases, leaving 9 bases between the germline ends. This CDR3 is 15 amino acids long. Germline loops: CDR1 SNHLY, CDR2 FYNNEI. The CDR3 bases are TGTGCCAGCAGTGAAGACGTCCCGCCCTACAATGAGCAGTTCTTC. The encoded protein is CASSEDVPPYNEQFF.

This clonotype turned up a few times. V gene TRBV5-1 combines with J gene TRBJ2-1; TRBD2 aligns across 12 bases. The CDR3 sequence is 15 residues long. In germline, CDR1 is SGHRS, CDR2 YFSETQ. With V trimmed by 4 bases and J by 8 bases, 7 bases remained unmatched. This chain's CDR3 is CASSLPSGGGDEQFF. Here the CDR3 DNA reads TGCGCCAGCAGCCTTCCTAGCGGGGGGGGCGATGAGCAGTTCTTC.

The chain carries TRBV6-5 and TRBJ2-7; D is possibly TRBD1 (6 bases). Trimming removed 5 bases at V and 3 bases at J, with 11 bases between. Germline CDR1 and CDR2: MNHEY and SVGAGI. CDR3 size: 13 residues. CDR3 coding DNA: TGTGCCAGCAGTAGGGACACCCGCTACGAGCAGTACTTC. It yields the protein CASSRDTRYEQYF.

There are many counts of this clonotype. J is TRBJ1-5 and V is TRBV6-1; D remains unclear. The V end was cut by 1 base, the J end by 10 bases, with 11 bases between. The CDR3 contains 13 residues. CDR1 and CDR2 from the germline V gene are MNHNS and SASEGT. CDR3 DNA sequence: TGTGCCAGCAGTGAAGTACGGGGAGATCCCCAGCATTTT. Its protein product is CASSEVRGDPQHF.

This clonotype showed up just a few times. The genes are TRBV20-1 and TRBJ2-2; possibly TRBD1 or TRBD2 for D (5 bases each). Trimming shortened V by 0 bases and J by 3 bases, and 17 bases separated the two germline ends. The CDR3 extends over 17 amino acids. CDR1 and CDR2 (germline): DFQATT, SNEGSKA (reference sequence). CDR3 DNA sequence: TGCAGTGCTAGAGATGGGTCCCGGGACCTTTACACCGGGGAGCTGTTTTTT. This codes for CSARDGSRDLYTGELFF.

This clonotype was detected ten times or more. The V gene is TRBV3-1, the J gene TRBJ2-7; 11 bases match TRBD2. Germline CDR1 LGHDT, CDR2 YNNKEL (reference sequence). J was trimmed by 3 bases and V by 6 bases; bases with no gene match: 7. The CDR3 length is 15 residues. CDR3: CASSPTSGGYYEQYF. In DNA, the CDR3 is TGTGCCAGCAGTCCTACTAGCGGGGGTTACTACGAGCAGTACTTC.